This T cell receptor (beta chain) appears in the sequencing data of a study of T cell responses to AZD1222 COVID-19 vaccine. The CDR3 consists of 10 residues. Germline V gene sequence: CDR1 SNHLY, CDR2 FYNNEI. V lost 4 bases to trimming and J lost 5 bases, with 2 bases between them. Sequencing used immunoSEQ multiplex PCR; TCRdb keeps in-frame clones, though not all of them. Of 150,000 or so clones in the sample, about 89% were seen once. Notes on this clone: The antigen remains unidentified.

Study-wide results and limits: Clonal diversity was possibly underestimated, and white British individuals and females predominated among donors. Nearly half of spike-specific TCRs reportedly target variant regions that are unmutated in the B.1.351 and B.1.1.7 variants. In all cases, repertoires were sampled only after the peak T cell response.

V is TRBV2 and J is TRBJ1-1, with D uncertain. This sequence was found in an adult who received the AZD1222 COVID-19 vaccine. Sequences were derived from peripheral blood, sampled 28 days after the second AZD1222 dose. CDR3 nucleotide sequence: TGTGCCAGCAGTGTGACTGAAGCTTTCTTT. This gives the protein CASSVTEAFF.